The 24 T cell receptor beta chains listed next were all sequenced from one sample in a study of breast tumors, draining lymph nodes, adjacent tissues. TCRdb itself ran the multiplex PCR reads through MiXCR, one entry per CDR3 protein. The table shows tens of thousands of distinct CDR3 sequences, with roughly 23% occurring only once. Material: breast tumor tissue. All receptors come from a female donor with breast cancer. Some clones in this sample may be carry-over from other donors' samples.

This clonotype has just one count. This may arise from a read error, as a much more abundant clone is one base away. The chain joins TRBV11-2 to TRBJ2-2, with 8 bases lining up with TRBD1. The germline gives CDR1 SGHAT, CDR2 FQNNGV. This CDR3 comprises 14 residues. V lost 5 bases, J lost 3 bases, and 2 bases stayed unmatched. The CDR3 nucleotides are TGTGCCAGCAGCGAGGACAGGGACACCGGGGAGCTGTTTTTT. Protein: CASSEDRDTGELFF. The full variable domain, its missing parts supplied by reference TRBV11-2 and TRBJ2-2, is EAGVAQSPRYKIIEKRQSVAFWCNPISGHATLYWYQQILGQGPKLLIQFQNNGVVDDSQLPKDRFSAERLKGVDSTLKIQPAKLEDSAVYLCASSEDRDTGELFFGEGSRLTVL.

This clonotype has ten or more counts. The chain uses TRBV19 and TRBJ2-7; 10 bases match TRBD1. The V gene's germline CDR1 is LNHDA and CDR2 SQIVND (reference sequence). This CDR3 is 15 amino acids long. V shed 3 bases and J 4 bases; nucleotides not matched to a gene: 6. CDR3 amino acids: CASSIAGTGEYEQYF. The CDR3, as DNA: TGTGCCAGTAGTATTGCGGGGACAGGGGAATACGAGCAGTACTTC.

This clonotype has more than one count but fewer than ten. The genes are TRBV18 and TRBJ1-5; D not certain. V lost 5 bases to trimming and J lost 7 bases, with 18 bases between them. Germline CDR1 KGHSH, CDR2 LQKENI. This CDR3 is 15 amino acids long. CDR3 bases: TGTGCCAGCTCAACCCCCGGGTCTTTGGGACAGCCCCAGCATTTT. It codes for CASSTPGSLGQPQHF.

This clonotype was detected only a few times. The J gene is TRBJ2-3, the V gene TRBV19, with 7 bases identical to TRBD1. The CDR3 covers 15 residues. V was clipped by 5 bases and J by 0 bases; unmatched bases: 5. CDR1 and CDR2 (germline): LNHDA, SQIVND (reference sequence). This CDR3 reads CASSPDRASTDTQYF. As DNA, the CDR3 is TGTGCCAGTAGTCCCGACAGGGCGAGCACAGATACGCAGTATTTT.

Details on this clonotype: This may be a read error, as it is one base from a much larger clone. The genes are TRBV7-2 and TRBJ2-1, with TRBD2 identical over 7 bases. Germline V CDR1 and CDR2: SGHTA, FQGNSA. The CDR3 totals 12 residues. CDR3 residues: CASLREVGERFF. DNA of the CDR3: TGTGCCAGCCTTCGGGAGGTTGGTGAGCGGTTCTTC.

This clonotype was found many times. This sequence joins TRBV14 and TRBJ1-1, with a weak D call TRBD1 (5 bases). CDR3 length: 17 residues. Germline-derived CDR1 and CDR2 are SGHDN and FVKESK. The V end was cut by 0 bases, the J end by 6 bases, with 20 bases between. CDR3 nucleotides: TGTGCCAGCAGCCAAGATAAGGGCAGGGACGTTGTGGCTGAAGCTTTCTTT. Protein: CASSQDKGRDVVAEAFF.

This clonotype was seen many times. The rearrangement links TRBV9 to TRBJ2-5; the D is unclear. From germline, CDR1 is SGDLS and CDR2 YYNGEE. This CDR3 has 13 amino acids. V lost 0 bases to trimming and J lost 4 bases, with 7 bases between them. CDR3 nucleotide sequence: TGTGCCAGCAGCGTAGGGGTAATAGAGACCCAGTACTTC. Protein product: CASSVGVIETQYF.

There are many counts of this clonotype. The CDR3 here is CASSQIAPGSPHSYEQYF. The CDR3 DNA reads TGTGCCAGCAGCCAGATAGCACCGGGAAGCCCACACTCCTACGAGCAGTACTTC. The chain couples TRBV3-1 to TRBJ2-7; tentatively, D is TRBD2 (5 bases). V was cut by 3 bases and J by 0 bases, with 21 bases left in between. The V gene's germline CDR1 is LGHDT and CDR2 YNNKEL (reference sequence). The CDR3 totals 18 residues.

This clonotype showed up many times. The rearrangement links TRBV11-2 to TRBJ1-5, with a tentative D call TRBD1 (5 bases). Germline CDR1 SGHAT, CDR2 FQNNGV. V lost 1 base and J 4 bases, leaving 11 bases between the germline ends. CDR3 length equals 15 residues. The CDR3 sequence is CASSLGSRGNQPQHF. The CDR3 nucleotides read TGTGCCAGCAGCTTAGGCTCGAGGGGTAATCAGCCCCAGCATTTT.

As to this clonotype: A read error is possible here, since a much larger clone lies one base away. This is likely a read error, given that the CDR3 carries no conserved phenylalanine or tryptophan at its end. The chain recombines TRBV18 with TRBJ2-7, with TRBD2 matching over 12 bases. Germline CDR1 and CDR2: KGHSH and LQKENI. This CDR3 contains 14 residues. V was pared by 2 bases and J by 6 bases, with 2 bases of the junction left unmatched. CDR3 region: CASSPVLAGGEQYS. The CDR3 DNA is TGTGCCAGCTCACCAGTACTAGCGGGAGGCGAGCAGTACTCC.

This clonotype appeared many times. Here the CDR3 reads CASSKGLGTYEQYF. The CDR3, as DNA: TGTGCCAGCAGTAAGGGCCTGGGAACCTACGAGCAGTACTTC. This chain connects TRBV6-5 to TRBJ2-7; D uncertain. CDR3 size: 14 residues. Germline CDR1 reads MNHEY; CDR2 reads SVGAGI. V was shortened by 5 bases and J by 2 bases, with 13 bases between the two germline ends.

This clonotype was seen many times. V usage is TRBV5-1 and J usage is TRBJ2-3, with D possibly matching TRBD1 (5 bases). V was trimmed by 0 bases and J by 0 bases, leaving 8 bases between them. The CDR3 has 15 residues. Looked up from germline, CDR1 is SGHRS and CDR2 is YFSETQ. For the CDR3, the DNA is TGCGCCAGCAGCTTGGCACAGGTGAGCACAGATACGCAGTATTTT. Translated, it gives CASSLAQVSTDTQYF.

This clonotype was observed at least ten times. The V gene is TRBV6-1, the J gene TRBJ2-7, with 12 bases that match TRBD2. Germline V gene data show CDR1 as MNHNS and CDR2 as SASEGT. The junction had 11 bases not matched to a gene; V was cut back by 4 bases and J by 7 bases. CDR3 size: 16 residues. The DNA for the CDR3 is TGTGCCAGCAGTGCCAGACTAGCGGGAGAATCGGGTGAGCAGTACTTC. This encodes CASSARLAGESGEQYF.

This clonotype was found many times. The chain combines TRBV10-3 with TRBJ2-7, with 10 nucleotides matching TRBD1. V dropped 0 bases and J dropped 4; count of bases not matched to a gene: 3. The CDR3 has 15 residues. CDR1 ENHRY and CDR2 SYGVKD come from the germline V gene. The DNA of the CDR3 is TGTGCCATCAGTGAGTCCGGGACAGGGGAATACGAGCAGTACTTC. Translated, it gives CAISESGTGEYEQYF.

As concerns this clonotype: A read error may be the cause here, since a much bigger clone is one base away. The genes are TRBV27 and TRBJ2-7; D tentatively fits TRBD1 or TRBD2 (6 bases each). Per germline, CDR1 MNHEY and CDR2 SMNVEV (reference sequence). Trimming took off 2 bases at V and 2 bases at J, with 10 bases between the two ends. The CDR3 sequence is 14 residues long. As DNA, the CDR3 is TGTGCCAGCAGTTTAAAGGGGGGCCCCTACGAGCAGTACTTC. This sequence encodes CASSLKGGPYEQYF.

This chain joins TRBV20-1 and TRBJ1-1; 7 nucleotides align to TRBD1. J lost 4 bases, V lost 0 bases, and 5 bases had no gene match. CDR1 DFQATT and CDR2 SNEGSKA come from the germline V gene (reference sequence). The CDR3 length is 14 residues. This CDR3 is CSARDPRDSTEAFF. CDR3 coding DNA: TGCAGTGCTAGAGATCCACGGGACAGCACTGAAGCTTTCTTT.

As regards this clonotype: A much larger clone is a single base away; this may be a read error. The missing conserved phenylalanine or tryptophan at the end of this CDR3 makes a read error likely. This chain joins TRBV12-3 or TRBV12-4 and TRBJ1-5, with D perhaps matching TRBD1 (6 bases). The CDR3 sequence is 14 residues long. V shed 3 bases and J shed 6 bases, with 12 bases lying between them. The CDR3 spells CASSLGQGFQPQHL. CDR3 sequence (DNA): TGTGCCAGCAGTTTGGGGCAGGGGTTTCAGCCCCAGCATTTA.

There are many counts of this clonotype. The V and J genes are TRBV2 and TRBJ1-2, with TRBD1 matching 7 bases. Germline V gene data show CDR1 as SNHLY and CDR2 as FYNNEI. The V and J ends lost 5 bases and 6 bases, in that order; junction bases with no gene match: 12. The CDR3 has 15 residues. The CDR3 bases are TGTGCCAGCAGTTACCTCCGAACAGGGGACCATGGCTACACCTTC. This encodes CASSYLRTGDHGYTF.

This clonotype was recorded many times. The genes are TRBV7-9 and TRBJ2-7; D unresolved. CDR1 and CDR2 from the germline V gene are SEHNR and FQNEAQ (reference sequence). The V end lost 1 base, the J end lost 0 bases, and 10 bases lay between the germline ends. This CDR3 has 15 amino acids. CDR3 DNA sequence: TGTGCCAGCAGCTTAGGCCCAGCCAGCTCCTACGAGCAGTACTTC. Its translation: CASSLGPASSYEQYF.

The chain combines TRBV9 with TRBJ2-7; D might be TRBD1 or TRBD2, each matching 6 bases. V lost 0 bases and J 4 bases, leaving 14 bases between the germline ends. There are 15 residues in the CDR3. Germline loops: CDR1 SGDLS, CDR2 YYNGEE. CDR3 bases: TGTGCCAGCAGCGTAGGGGGGGACACCTTATACGAGCAGTACTTC. This encodes CASSVGGDTLYEQYF.

This clonotype was seen ten or more times. The V and J genes are TRBV7-9 and TRBJ2-2; no definite D call. Trimming pared 2 bases from V and 2 bases from J, leaving 15 bases between. The germline gives CDR1 SEHNR, CDR2 FQNEAQ (reference sequence). The CDR3 contains 17 residues. CDR3 bases: TGTGCCAGCAGCTTATCTTTGCGGCAGGTCAACACCGGGGAGCTGTTTTTT. This translates into CASSLSLRQVNTGELFF.

This clonotype was seen at least ten times. The junction shows a germline mismatch at one end, possibly a read error. The chain employs TRBV29-1 and TRBJ1-2; D uncertain. The germline CDR1 and CDR2 sequences are SQVTM and ANQGSEA. CDR3 length: 12 residues. In DNA form, the CDR3 reads TGCAGCGTTGAAGTCCAGATCGTCGGCTACATCTTC. This translates into CSVEVQIVGYIF.

This clonotype has a count of ten or more. V usage is TRBV5-6 and J usage is TRBJ2-5, with a weak D call TRBD1 (6 bases). With 6 bases removed from V and 5 bases from J, the gap between germline ends came to 20 bases. The CDR3 has 15 amino acids. Germline CDR1 SGHDT, CDR2 YYEEEE. Here the CDR3 reads CASIQTGGVQETQYF. CDR3 in DNA: TGTGCCAGCATCCAGACAGGAGGTGTCCAGGAGACCCAGTACTTC.

This clonotype was counted ten times or more. The gene calls are TRBV6-1 and TRBJ1-3; D is uncertain. The CDR3 is made up of 14 amino acids. Germline V gene lookup returns CDR1 MNHNS and CDR2 SASEGT. Between the trimmed V and J ends, which lost 2 bases and 4 bases, there was a span of 9 bases. The CDR3 here is CASSEIGGGNTIYF. The CDR3 nucleotides read TGTGCCAGCAGTGAAATCGGCGGCGGAAACACCATATATTTT.